This T cell receptor beta chain was captured in a study of blood T cell repertoires in COVID-19. Study background: Researchers got acute and convalescent COVID-19 samples from the United States, Italy and Spain.

Ten or more counts support this clone. Per the original data handling: For nucleated cells, counts were estimated from reference gene primer amplification. Clones were sequenced by immunoSEQ multiplex PCR, and TCRdb holds only the in-frame ones, with some missing. D and trimming were read from the DNA, whereas the V and J calls and clone size are those reported in that table. The sample consists of 250,000 to 300,000 clones, approximately 87% of them appearing once. The CDR3 is 17 residues long. Germline V gene sequence: CDR1 SGDLS, CDR2 YYNGEE. The V gene lost 4 bases and the J gene lost 0 bases, with 16 bases spanning the gap.

This rearrangement joins TRBV9 to TRBJ2-2; weak D call: TRBD2 (6 bases). The clonotype comes from a man aged 60 to 69 who had recovered from COVID-19. Material for sequencing was peripheral blood. The CDR3 sequence is CASSIPTGDTNTGELFF. The CDR3 region has the DNA TGTGCCAGCAGCATACCTACGGGGGATACGAACACCGGGGAGCTGTTTTTT.